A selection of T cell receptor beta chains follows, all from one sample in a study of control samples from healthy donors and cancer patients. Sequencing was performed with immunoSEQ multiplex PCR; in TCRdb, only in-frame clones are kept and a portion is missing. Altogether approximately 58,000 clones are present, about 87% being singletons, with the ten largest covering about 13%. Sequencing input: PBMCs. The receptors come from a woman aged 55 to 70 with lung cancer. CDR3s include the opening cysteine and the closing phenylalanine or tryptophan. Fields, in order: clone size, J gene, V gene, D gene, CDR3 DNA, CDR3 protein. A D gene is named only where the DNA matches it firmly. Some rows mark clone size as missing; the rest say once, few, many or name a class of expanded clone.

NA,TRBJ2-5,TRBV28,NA,TGTGCCAGCAGGACCTGGACCGAGACCCAGTACTTC,CASRTWTETQYF
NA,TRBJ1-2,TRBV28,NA,TGTGCCAGCAGTTCCGACAGCTATGGCTACACCTTC,CASSSDSYGYTF
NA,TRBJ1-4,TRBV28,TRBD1,TGTGCCAGCAGGGGGAATTGGGACAGGGGTGGCAAACTGTTTTTT,CASRGNWDRGGKLFF
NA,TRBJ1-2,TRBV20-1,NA,TGCAGTCCCGAGAACTATGGCTACACCTTC,CSPENYGYTF
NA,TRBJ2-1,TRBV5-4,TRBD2,TGTGCCAGCAGCTTGGCTGGCGGGGGGCCATACAATGAGCAGTTCTTC,CASSLAGGGPYNEQFF
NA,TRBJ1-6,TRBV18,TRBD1,TGTGCCAGCTCACCCGACAGGGGTAGTTCACCCCTCCACTTT,CASSPDRGSSPLHF
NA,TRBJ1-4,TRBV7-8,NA,TGTGCCAGCAGCCGCAGTGGGGAAAAACTGTTTTTT,CASSRSGEKLFF
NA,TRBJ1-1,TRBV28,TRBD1,TGTGCCAGCAGTCCCGGGACAGGGAGGATGGTCACTGAAGCTTTCTTT,CASSPGTGRMVTEAFF
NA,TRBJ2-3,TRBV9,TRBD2,TGTGCCAGCAGCGTAGCGGCGGGGAGGGGAGATACGCAGTATTTT,CASSVAAGRGDTQYF
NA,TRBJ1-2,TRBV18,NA,TGTGCCAGCTCACTGGGCAAAGACGGCTACACCTTC,CASSLGKDGYTF
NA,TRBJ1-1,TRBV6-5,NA,TGTGCCAGCAGGACGGTTAACACTGAAGCTTTCTTT,CASRTVNTEAFF
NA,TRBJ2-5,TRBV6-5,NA,TGTGCCAGCAGCCGCAGGGACGATGGGAAAGAGACCCAGTACTTC,CASSRRDDGKETQYF
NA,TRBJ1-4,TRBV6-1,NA,TGTGCCAGCAGTGAAGCCGGAGGGATCGGAAAACTGTTTTTT,CASSEAGGIGKLFF
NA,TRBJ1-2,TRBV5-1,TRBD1,TGCGCCAGCAGGGTTGAGGGACAGTCCTATGGCTACACCTTC,CASRVEGQSYGYTF
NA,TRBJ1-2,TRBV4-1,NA,TGCGCCAGCAGCCAAGAGGGGGGCCCGGGGCTTAACTATGGCTACACCTTC,CASSQEGGPGLNYGYTF
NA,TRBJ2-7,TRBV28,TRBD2,TGTGCCAGCGCTCCGGTGGGGGAACTAGCGGGGCAAGGATTCTCCTACGAGCAGTACTTC,CASAPVGELAGQGFSYEQYF
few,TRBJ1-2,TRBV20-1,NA,TGCAGTGCTAGTCCCAATCTCTTCCGCGATGGGGGCTATGGCTACACCTTC,CSASPNLFRDGGYGYTF
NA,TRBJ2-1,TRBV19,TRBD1,TGTGCCAGTTCGGGACAGCTCTACAATGAGCAGTTCTTC,CASSGQLYNEQFF
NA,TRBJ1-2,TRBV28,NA,TGTGCCAGCAGTTGGGCCGCCCCAAACTATGGCTACACCTTC,CASSWAAPNYGYTF
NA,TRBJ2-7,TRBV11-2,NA,TGTGCCAGCAGCTTACCGTGGAGGGGCTCCTACGAGCAGTACTTC,CASSLPWRGSYEQYF
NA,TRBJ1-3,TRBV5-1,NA,TGCGCCAGCAGCTTCGAGGGGCGCTCTGGAAACACCATATATTTT,CASSFEGRSGNTIYF
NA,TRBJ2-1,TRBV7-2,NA,TGTGCCAGCAGCTTAAGTAGGGGTCTTAGCTCCTACAATGAGCAGTTCTTC,CASSLSRGLSSYNEQFF
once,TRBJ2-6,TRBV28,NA,TGTGCCAGCAGTCAAGGGGGTCAGGTCGGCTCTGGGGCCAACGTCCTGACTTTC,CASSQGGQVGSGANVLTF